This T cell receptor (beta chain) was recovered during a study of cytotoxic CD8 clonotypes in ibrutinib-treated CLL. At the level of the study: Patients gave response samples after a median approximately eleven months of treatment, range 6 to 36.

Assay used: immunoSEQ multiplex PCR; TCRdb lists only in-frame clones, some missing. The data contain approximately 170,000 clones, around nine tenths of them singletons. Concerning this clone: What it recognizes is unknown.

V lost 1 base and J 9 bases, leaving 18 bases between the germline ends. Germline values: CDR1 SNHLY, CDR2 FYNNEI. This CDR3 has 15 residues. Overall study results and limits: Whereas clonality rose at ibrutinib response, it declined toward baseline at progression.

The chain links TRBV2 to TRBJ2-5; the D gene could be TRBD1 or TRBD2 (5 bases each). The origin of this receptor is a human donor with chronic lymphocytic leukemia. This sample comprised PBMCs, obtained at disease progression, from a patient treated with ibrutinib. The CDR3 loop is CASSEEGRSKGAQYF. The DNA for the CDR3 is TGTGCCAGCAGTGAAGAGGGACGCTCTAAAGGGGCCCAGTACTTC.